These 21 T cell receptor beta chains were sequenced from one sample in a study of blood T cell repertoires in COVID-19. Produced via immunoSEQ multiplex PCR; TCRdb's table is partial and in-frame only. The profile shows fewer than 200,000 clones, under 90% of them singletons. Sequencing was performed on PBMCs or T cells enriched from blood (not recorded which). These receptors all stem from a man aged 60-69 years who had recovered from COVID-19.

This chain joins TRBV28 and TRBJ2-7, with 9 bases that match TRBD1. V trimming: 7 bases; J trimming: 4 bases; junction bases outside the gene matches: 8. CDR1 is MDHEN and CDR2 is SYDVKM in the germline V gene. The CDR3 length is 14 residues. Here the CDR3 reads CASIRDRVSYEQYF. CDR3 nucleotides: TGTGCCAGCATCCGGGACAGGGTGTCTTACGAGCAGTACTTC.

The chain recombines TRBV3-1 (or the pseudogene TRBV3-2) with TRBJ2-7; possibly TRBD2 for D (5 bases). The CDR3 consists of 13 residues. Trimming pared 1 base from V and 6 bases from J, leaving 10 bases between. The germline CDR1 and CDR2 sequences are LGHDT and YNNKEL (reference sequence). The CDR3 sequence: CASSQAGLGEQYF. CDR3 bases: TGTGCCAGCAGCCAAGCCGGACTGGGCGAGCAGTACTTC.

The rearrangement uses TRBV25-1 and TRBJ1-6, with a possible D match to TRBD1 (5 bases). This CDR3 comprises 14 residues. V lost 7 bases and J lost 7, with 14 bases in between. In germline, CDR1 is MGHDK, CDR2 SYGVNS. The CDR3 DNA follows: TGTGCCAGCATTCCTCAGGGTGTGAATTCACCCCTCCACTTT. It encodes CASIPQGVNSPLHF. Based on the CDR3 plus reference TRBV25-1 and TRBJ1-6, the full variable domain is EADIYQTPRYLVIGTGKKITLECSQTMGHDKMYWYQQDPGMELHLIHYSYGVNSTEKGDLSSESTVSRIRTEHFPLTLESARPSHTSQYLCASIPQGVNSPLHFGNGTRLTVT.

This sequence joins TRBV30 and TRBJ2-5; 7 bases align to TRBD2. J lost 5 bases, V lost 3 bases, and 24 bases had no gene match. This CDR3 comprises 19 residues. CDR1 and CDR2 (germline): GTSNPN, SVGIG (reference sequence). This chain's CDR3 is CAWRPTPVGGADIHETQYF. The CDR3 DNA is TGTGCCTGGAGACCGACCCCGGTGGGAGGGGCTGATATCCACGAGACCCAGTACTTC.

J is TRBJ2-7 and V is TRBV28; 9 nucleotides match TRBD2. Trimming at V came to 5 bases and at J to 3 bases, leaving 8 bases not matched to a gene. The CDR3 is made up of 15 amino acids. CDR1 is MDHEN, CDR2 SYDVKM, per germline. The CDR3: CASSLRLADFYEQYF. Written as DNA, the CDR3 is TGTGCCAGCAGTCTGCGACTAGCGGACTTCTACGAGCAGTACTTC. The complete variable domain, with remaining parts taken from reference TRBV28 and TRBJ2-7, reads DVKVTQSSRYLVKRTGEKVFLECVQDMDHENMFWYRQDPGLGLRLIYFSYDVKMKEKGDIPEGYSVSREKKERFSLILESASTNQTSMYLCASSLRLADFYEQYFGPGTRLTVT.

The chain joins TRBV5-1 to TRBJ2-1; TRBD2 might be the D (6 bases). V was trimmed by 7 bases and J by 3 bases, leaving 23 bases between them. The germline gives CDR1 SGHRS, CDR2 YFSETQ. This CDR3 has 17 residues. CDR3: CASDRDSKSNLYNEQFF. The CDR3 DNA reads TGCGCCAGCGACCGGGACTCAAAATCAAACCTCTACAATGAGCAGTTCTTC.

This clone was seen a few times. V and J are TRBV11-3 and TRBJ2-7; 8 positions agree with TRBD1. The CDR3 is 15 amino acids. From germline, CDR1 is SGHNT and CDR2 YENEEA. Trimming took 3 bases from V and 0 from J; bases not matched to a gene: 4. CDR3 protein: CASSFGQGPSYEQYF. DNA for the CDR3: TGTGCCAGCAGCTTCGGACAGGGACCCTCCTACGAGCAGTACTTC.

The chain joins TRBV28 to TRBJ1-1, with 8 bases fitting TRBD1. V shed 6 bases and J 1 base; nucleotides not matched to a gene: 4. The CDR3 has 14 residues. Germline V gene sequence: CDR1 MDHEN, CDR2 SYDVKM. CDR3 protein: CASRGGTGNTEAFF. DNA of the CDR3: TGTGCCAGCAGAGGTGGGACAGGGAACACTGAAGCTTTCTTT.

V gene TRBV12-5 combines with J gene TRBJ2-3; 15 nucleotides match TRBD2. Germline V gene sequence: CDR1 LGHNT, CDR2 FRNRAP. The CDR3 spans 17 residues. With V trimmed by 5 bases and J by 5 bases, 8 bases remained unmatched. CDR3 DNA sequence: TGTGCTAGTGGTATTTCGGGACTAGCGGGAGGTGGAGATACGCAGTATTTT. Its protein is CASGISGLAGGGDTQYF.

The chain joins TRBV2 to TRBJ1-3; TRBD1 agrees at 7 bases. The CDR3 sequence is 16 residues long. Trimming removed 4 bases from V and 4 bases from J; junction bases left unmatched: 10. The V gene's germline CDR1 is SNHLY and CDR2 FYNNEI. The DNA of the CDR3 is TGTGCCAGCAGTGGTTTAAGTCGGACAGGAGGAAACACCATATATTTT. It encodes CASSGLSRTGGNTIYF. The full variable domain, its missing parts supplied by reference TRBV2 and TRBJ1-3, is EPEVTQTPSHQVTQMGQEVILRCVPISNHLYFYWYRQILGQKVEFLVSFYNNEISEKSEIFDDQFSVERPDGSNFTLKIRSTKLEDSAMYFCASSGLSRTGGNTIYFGEGSWLTVV.

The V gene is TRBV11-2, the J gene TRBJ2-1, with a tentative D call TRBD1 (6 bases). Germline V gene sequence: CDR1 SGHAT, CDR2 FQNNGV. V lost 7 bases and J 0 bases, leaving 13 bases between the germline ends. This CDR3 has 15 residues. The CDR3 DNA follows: TGTGCCAGCAACCTACAGGGCTTCTCCTACAATGAGCAGTTCTTC. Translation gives CASNLQGFSYNEQFF.

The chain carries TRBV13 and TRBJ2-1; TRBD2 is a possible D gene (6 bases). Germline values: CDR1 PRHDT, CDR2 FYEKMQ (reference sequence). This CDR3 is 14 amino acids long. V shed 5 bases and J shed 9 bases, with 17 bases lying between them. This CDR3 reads CASSQIPSEAEQFF. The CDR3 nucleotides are TGTGCCAGCAGCCAGATACCTAGCGAGGCTGAGCAGTTCTTC.

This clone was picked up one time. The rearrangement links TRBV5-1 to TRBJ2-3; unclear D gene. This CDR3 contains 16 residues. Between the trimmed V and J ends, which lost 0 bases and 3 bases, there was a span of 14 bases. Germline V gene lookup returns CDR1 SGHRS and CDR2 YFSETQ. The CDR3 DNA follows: TGCGCCAGCAGCTTGGGGGCAAATATTAGGACAGATACGCAGTATTTT. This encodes CASSLGANIRTDTQYF.

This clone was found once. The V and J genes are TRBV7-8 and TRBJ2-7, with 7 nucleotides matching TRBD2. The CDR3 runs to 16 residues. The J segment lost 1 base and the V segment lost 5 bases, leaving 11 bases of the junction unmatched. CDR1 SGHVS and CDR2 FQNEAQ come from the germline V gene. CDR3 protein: CASSKPTGGRSYEQYF. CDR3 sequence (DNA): TGTGCCAGCAGCAAACCTACGGGAGGAAGGTCCTACGAGCAGTACTTC.

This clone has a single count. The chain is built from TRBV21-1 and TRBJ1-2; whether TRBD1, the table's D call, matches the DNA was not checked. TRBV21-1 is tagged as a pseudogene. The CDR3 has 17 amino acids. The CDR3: CASSNGRETLANYGYTF. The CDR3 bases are TGTGCCAGCAGCAATGGCAGGGAAACTCTAGCTAACTATGGCTACACCTTC.

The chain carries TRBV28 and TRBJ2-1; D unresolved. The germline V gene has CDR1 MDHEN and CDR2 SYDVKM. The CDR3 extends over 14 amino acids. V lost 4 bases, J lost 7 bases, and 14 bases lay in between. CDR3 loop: CASSSGLDGNEQFF. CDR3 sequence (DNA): TGTGCCAGCAGTTCTGGCCTTGACGGGAATGAGCAGTTCTTC.

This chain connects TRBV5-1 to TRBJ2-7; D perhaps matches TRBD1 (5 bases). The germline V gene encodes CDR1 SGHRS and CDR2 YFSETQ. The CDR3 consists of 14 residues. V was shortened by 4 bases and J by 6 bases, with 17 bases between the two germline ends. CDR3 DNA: TGCGCCAGCAGCAAGACAGCAATTGCAGGCGAGCAGTACTTC. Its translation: CASSKTAIAGEQYF.

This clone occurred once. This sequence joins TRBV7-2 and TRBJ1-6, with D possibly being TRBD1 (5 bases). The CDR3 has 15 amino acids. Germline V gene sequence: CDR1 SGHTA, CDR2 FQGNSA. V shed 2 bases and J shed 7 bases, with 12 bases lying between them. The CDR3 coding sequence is TGTGCCAGCAGCTTATTCGAGGCAGGGAATTCACCCCTCCACTTT. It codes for CASSLFEAGNSPLHF.

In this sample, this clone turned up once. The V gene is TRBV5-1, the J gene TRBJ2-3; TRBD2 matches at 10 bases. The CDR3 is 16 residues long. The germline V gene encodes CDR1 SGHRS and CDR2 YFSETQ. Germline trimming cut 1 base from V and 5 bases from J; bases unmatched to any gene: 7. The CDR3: CASSLRTSGARDTQYF. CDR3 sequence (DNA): TGCGCCAGCAGCTTGAGAACTAGCGGGGCTAGAGATACGCAGTATTTT.

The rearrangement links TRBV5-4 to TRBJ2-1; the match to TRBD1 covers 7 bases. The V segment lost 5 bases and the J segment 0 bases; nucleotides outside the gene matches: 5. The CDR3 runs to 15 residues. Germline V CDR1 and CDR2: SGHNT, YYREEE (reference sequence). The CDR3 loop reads CASRQGQISYNEQFF. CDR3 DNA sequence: TGTGCCAGCAGGCAGGGACAGATCTCCTACAATGAGCAGTTCTTC.

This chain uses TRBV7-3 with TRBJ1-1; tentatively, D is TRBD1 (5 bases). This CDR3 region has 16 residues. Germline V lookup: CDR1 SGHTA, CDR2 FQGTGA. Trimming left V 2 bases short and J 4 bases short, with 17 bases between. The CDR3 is CASSLGGRPGGTEAFF. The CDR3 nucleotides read TGTGCCAGCAGCTTAGGCGGCAGGCCCGGGGGCACTGAAGCTTTCTTT.